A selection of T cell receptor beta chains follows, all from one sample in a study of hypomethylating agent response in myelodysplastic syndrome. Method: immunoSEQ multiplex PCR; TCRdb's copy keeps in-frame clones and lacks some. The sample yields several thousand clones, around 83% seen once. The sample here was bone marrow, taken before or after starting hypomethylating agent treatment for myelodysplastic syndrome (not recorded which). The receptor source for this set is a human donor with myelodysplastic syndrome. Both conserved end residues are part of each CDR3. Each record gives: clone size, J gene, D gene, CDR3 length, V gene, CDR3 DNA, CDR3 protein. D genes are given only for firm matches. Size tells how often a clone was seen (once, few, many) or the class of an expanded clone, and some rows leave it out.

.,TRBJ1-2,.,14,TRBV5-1,TGCGCCAGCAGCGACGGGACGGACCTCTATGGCTACACCTTC,CASSDGTDLYGYTF
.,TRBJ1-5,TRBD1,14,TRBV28,TGTGCCAGCAGTTCTCGGACAGGGGCACAGCCCCAGCATTTT,CASSSRTGAQPQHF
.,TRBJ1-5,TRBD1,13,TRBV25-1,TGTGCCAGCAGTGACAGGGGGAATCAGCCCCAGCATTTT,CASSDRGNQPQHF
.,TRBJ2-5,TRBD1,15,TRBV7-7,TGTGCTAGCAGCTCTGGACAGGGAGGTCAAGAGACCCAGTACTTC,CASSSGQGGQETQYF
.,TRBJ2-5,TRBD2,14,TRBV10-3,TGTGCCATCAGTGGACGGCTAGCGGAAGAGACCCAGTACTTC,CAISGRLAEETQYF
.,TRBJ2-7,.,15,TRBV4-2,TGTGCCAGCAGTCCCCATCCGGGAGACCTCTACGAGCAGTACTTC,CASSPHPGDLYEQYF
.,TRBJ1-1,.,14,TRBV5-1,TGCGCCACCACCCGGGGCGGGGGGACCACTGAAGCTTTCTTT,CATTRGGGTTEAFF
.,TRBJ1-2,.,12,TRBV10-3,TGTGCCATCAGTGAGACGGCCTATGGCTACACCTTC,CAISETAYGYTF
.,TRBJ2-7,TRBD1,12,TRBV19,TGTGCCAGTAGTAGACAGGGTGACGTGCAGTACTTC,CASSRQGDVQYF
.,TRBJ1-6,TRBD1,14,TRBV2,TGTGCCAGCAGTGGCGAGGGCTTGACAGGGGGCGACCACTTT,CASSGEGLTGGDHF
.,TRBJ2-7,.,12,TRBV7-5,TGTGCCAGCAGCGCCCTCTCCTACGAGCAGTACTTC,CASSALSYEQYF
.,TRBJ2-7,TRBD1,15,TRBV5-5,TGTGCCAGCAGCTTGACCGGGACAGACCTTTACGAGCAGTACTTC,CASSLTGTDLYEQYF
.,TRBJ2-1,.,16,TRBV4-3,TGCGCCAGCAGCCAAGATCGTGCGACTACCTACAATGAGCAGTTCTTC,CASSQDRATTYNEQFF
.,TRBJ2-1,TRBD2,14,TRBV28,TGTGCCAGCAGTCCTAGCGGGAATTACAATGAGCAGTTCTTC,CASSPSGNYNEQFF
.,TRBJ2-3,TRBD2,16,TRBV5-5,TGTGCCAGCAGCGGGTATGGGGGGGTCTCCACAGATACGCAGTATTTT,CASSGYGGVSTDTQYF
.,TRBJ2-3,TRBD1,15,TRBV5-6,TGTGCCAGCAGCTTGGTGACAGGGGGCGCCCATACGCAGTATTTT,CASSLVTGGAHTQYF
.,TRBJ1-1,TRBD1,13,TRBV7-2,TGTGCCAGCAGCTACGGACAGGGGAGAGGGGATTTCTTT,CASSYGQGRGDFF
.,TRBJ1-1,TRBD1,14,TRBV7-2,TGTGCCAGCAGCCAAGGGGGCGCGGGCACTGAAGCTTTCTTT,CASSQGGAGTEAFF
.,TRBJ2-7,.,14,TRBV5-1,TGCGCCAGCAGCCCCAACTCGCGGGACCACGAGCAGTACTTC,CASSPNSRDHEQYF
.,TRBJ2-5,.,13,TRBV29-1,TGCAGCGTTAACGGACGGGGACAAGAGACCCAGTACTTC,CSVNGRGQETQYF
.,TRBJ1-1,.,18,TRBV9,TGTGCCAGCAGCGTAAGGGGAGAGGGAAGAGTCCCTAACACTGAAGCTTTCTTT,CASSVRGEGRVPNTEAFF
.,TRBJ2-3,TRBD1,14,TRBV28,TGTGCCAGCAGCTCAGGGGGCGCGGCAGATACGCAGTATTTT,CASSSGGAADTQYF
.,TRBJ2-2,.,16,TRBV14,TGTGCCAGCAGCCAAGCAGCCCAGATGAGTACCGGGGAGCTGTTTTTT,CASSQAAQMSTGELFF
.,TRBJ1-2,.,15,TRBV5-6,TGTGCCAGCAGCTTGCCGGGGGGCCTAGCCTATGGCTACACCTTC,CASSLPGGLAYGYTF
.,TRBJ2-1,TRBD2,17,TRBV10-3,TGTGCCATCAGTGAAAAGGCGGGGGGGAACAGGGACAATGAGCAGTTCTTC,CAISEKAGGNRDNEQFF
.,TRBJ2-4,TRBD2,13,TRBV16,TGTGCCAGCAGCCGGGGGACTAGGAACATTCAGTACTTC,CASSRGTRNIQYF
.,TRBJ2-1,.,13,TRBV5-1,TGCGCCAGCAGCTTGGGGCTATACAATGAGCAGTTCTTC,CASSLGLYNEQFF
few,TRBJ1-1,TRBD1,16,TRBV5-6,TGTGCCAGCAGCTTGGGAGCGGGACAGCTGAACACTGAAGCTTTCTTT,CASSLGAGQLNTEAFF